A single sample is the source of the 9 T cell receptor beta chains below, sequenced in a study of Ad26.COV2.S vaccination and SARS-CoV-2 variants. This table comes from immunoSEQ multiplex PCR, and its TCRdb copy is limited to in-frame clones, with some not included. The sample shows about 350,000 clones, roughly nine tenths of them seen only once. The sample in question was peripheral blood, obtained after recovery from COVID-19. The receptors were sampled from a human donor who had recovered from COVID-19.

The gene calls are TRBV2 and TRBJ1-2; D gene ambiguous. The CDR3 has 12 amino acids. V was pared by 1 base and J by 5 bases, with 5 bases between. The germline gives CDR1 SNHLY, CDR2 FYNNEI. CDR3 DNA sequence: TGTGCCAGCAGTGAAGGCAGGTATGGCTACACCTTC. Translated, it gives CASSEGRYGYTF.

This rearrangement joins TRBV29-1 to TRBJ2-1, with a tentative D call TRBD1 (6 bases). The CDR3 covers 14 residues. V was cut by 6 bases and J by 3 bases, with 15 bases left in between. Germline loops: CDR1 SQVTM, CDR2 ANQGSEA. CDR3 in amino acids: CSVHKGTLYNEQFF. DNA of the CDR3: TGCAGCGTCCATAAGGGGACACTCTACAATGAGCAGTTCTTC.

This CDR3 is CASSRGQVHNSPLHF. The CDR3 DNA follows: TGTGCCAGCAGCCGAGGACAAGTCCATAATTCACCCCTCCACTTT. This chain links TRBV3-1 (or the pseudogene TRBV3-2) with TRBJ1-6, with D perhaps TRBD1 (5 bases). Trimming removed 4 bases from V and 5 bases from J, with 12 bases in between. Germline CDR1 is LGHDT and CDR2 is YNNKEL (reference sequence). The CDR3 has 15 residues.

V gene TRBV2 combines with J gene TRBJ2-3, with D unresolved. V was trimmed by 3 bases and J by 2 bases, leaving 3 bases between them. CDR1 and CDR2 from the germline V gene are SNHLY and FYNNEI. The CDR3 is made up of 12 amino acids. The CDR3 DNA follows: TGTGCCAGCAGTGAGCTCACAGATACGCAGTATTTT. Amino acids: CASSELTDTQYF.

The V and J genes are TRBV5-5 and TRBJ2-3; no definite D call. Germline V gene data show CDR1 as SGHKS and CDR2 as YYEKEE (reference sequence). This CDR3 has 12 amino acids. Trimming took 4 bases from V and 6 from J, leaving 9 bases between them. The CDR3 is CASSGPGDTQYF. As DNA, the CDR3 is TGTGCCAGCAGCGGCCCGGGTGATACGCAGTATTTT.

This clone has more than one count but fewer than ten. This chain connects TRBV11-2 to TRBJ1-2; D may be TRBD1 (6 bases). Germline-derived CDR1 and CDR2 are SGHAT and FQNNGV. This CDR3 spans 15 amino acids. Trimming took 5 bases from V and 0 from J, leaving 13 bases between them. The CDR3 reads CASSPGGATNYGYTF. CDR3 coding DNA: TGTGCCAGCAGCCCCGGGGGGGCTACTAACTATGGCTACACCTTC.

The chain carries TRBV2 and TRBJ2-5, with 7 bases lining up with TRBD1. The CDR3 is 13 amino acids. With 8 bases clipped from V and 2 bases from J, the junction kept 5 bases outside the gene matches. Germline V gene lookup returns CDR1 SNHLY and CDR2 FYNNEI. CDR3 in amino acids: CASGQDTQETQYF. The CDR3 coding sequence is TGTGCCAGCGGACAGGACACTCAAGAGACCCAGTACTTC.

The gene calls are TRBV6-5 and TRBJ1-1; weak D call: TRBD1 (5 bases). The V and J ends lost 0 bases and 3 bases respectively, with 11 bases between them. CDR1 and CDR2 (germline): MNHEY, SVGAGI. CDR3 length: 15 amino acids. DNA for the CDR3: TGTGCCAGCAGTTACTCTGGCAGGGAGGACACTGAAGCTTTCTTT. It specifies CASSYSGREDTEAFF.

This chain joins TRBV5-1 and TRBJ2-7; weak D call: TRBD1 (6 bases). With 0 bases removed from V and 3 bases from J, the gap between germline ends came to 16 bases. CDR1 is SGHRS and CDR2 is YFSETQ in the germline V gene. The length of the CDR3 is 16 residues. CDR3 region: CASSLDATGTFYEQYF. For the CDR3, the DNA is TGCGCCAGCAGCTTGGATGCCACGGGGACATTCTACGAGCAGTACTTC.